These T cell receptor beta chains were read from a single sample in a study of CD8 T cells in Susac syndrome. One entry per CDR3 protein results from TCRdb running MiXCR on the immunoSEQ multiplex PCR reads. The data show about 120,000 distinct CDR3 sequences, 80% to 95% seen once. The source material was CD4+ T cells from PBMCs. Receptor source: a human donor in good health. Both conserved end residues are part of each CDR3. Each record gives: J gene, D gene, V gene, CDR3 DNA, CDR3 protein. D genes are given only for firm matches.

TRBJ2-7,TRBD1,TRBV20-1,TGCAGTGCTAACGACAGGGGGTACGAGCAGTACTTC,CSANDRGYEQYF
TRBJ2-5,TRBD1,TRBV29-1,TGCAGCGTAGGACAGGGCCAAGAGACCCAGTACTTC,CSVGQGQETQYF
TRBJ2-7,-,TRBV12-3/TRBV12-4,TGTGCCAGCAGTTTACAGGGTTGGTCCTACGAGCAGTACTTC,CASSLQGWSYEQYF
TRBJ1-6,-,TRBV20-1,TGCAGTGCTCCGGATGGAACAGGGCGTAATTCACCCCTCCACTTT,CSAPDGTGRNSPLHF
TRBJ2-2,TRBD2,TRBV4-1,TGCGCCAGCAGCCGAACGGGGGGGATGAGGGGCACCGGGGAGCTGTTTTTT,CASSRTGGMRGTGELFF
TRBJ2-1,-,TRBV7-2,TGTGCCAGCAGCTTCGTACAGTACAATGAGCAGTTCTTC,CASSFVQYNEQFF
TRBJ2-7,-,TRBV5-4,TGTGCCAGCAGCCGGACTGACGGCTCCTACGAGCAGTACTTC,CASSRTDGSYEQYF
TRBJ1-2,-,TRBV7-9,TGTGCCAGCAGCCCCTCCGGCGCTAACTATGGCTACACCTTC,CASSPSGANYGYTF
TRBJ1-2,-,TRBV7-8,TGTGCCAGCAGCTTAGGGGAGACAGTCGGGAACTATGGCTACACCTTC,CASSLGETVGNYGYTF
TRBJ2-2,TRBD2,TRBV5-1,TGCGCCAGCAGCTTGATCCCCTCAAGCGGGGGGGCCACCGGGGAGCTGTTTTTT,CASSLIPSSGGATGELFF
TRBJ2-3,-,TRBV6-6,TGTGCCAGCAGTCTGACGGCGGGACAGTCAGATACGCAGTATTTT,CASSLTAGQSDTQYF
TRBJ1-5,-,TRBV20-1,TGCAGTGCTACGGGGGCCAATCAGCCCCAGCATTTT,CSATGANQPQHF